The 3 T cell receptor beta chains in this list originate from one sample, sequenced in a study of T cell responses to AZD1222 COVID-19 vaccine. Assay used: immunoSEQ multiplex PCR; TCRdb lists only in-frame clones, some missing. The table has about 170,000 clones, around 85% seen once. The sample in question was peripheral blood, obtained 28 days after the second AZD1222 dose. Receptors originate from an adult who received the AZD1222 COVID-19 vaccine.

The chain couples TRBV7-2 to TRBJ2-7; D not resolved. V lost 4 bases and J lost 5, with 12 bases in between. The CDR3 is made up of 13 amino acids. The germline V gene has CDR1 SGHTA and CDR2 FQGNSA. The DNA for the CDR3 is TGTGCCAGCAGCTCAGCCCGGATGAACGAGCAGTACTTC. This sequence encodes CASSSARMNEQYF.

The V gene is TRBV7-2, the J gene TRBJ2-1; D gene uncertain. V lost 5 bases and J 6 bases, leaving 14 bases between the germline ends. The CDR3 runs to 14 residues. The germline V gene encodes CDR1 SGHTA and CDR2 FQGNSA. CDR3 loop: CASSTAYSGNEQFF. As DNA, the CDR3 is TGTGCCAGCAGCACGGCCTACTCGGGCAATGAGCAGTTCTTC.

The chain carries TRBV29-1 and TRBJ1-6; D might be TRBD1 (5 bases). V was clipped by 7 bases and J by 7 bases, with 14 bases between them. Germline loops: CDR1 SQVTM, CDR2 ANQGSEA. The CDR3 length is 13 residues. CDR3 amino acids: CSAKTGVNSPLHF. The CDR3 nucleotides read TGCAGCGCAAAGACGGGGGTAAATTCACCCCTCCACTTT.